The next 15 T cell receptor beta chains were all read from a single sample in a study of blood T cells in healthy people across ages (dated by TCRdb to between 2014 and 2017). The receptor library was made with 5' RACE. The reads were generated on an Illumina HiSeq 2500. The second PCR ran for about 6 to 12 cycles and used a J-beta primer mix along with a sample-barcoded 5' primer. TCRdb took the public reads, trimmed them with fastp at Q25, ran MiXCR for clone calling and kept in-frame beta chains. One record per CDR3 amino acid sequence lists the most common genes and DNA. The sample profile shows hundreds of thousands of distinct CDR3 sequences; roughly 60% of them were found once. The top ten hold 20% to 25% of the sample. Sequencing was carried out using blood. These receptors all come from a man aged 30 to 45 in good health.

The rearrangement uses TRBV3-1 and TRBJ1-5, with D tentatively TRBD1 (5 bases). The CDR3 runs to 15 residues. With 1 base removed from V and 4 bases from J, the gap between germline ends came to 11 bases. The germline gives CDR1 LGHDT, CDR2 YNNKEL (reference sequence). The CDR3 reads CASSQGWGGNQPQHF. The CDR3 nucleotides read TGTGCCAGCAGCCAAGGCTGGGGGGGAAATCAGCCCCAGCATTTT.

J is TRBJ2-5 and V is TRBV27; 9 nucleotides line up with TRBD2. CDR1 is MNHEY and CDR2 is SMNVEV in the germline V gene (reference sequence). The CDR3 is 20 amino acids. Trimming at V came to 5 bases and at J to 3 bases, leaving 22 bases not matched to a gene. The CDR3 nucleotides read TGTGCCAGCAGTCCCCGGTGGGGTAGCGGGAGAGGGACCCTAGAAGAGACCCAGTACTTC. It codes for CASSPRWGSGRGTLEETQYF.

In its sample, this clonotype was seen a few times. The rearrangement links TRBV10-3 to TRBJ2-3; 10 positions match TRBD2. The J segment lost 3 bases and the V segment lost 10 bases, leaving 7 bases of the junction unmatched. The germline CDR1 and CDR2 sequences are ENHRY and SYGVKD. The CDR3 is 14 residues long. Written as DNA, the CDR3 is TGTGCCACCCGAGCGGGGGGGCTGACAGATACGCAGTATTTT. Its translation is CATRAGGLTDTQYF.

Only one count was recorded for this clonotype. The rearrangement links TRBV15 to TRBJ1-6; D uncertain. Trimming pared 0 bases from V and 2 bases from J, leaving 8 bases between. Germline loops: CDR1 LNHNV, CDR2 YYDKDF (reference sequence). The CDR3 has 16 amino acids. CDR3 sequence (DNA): TGTGCCACCAGCAGAGATAGGCACACCTATAATTCACCCCTCCACTTT. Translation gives CATSRDRHTYNSPLHF.

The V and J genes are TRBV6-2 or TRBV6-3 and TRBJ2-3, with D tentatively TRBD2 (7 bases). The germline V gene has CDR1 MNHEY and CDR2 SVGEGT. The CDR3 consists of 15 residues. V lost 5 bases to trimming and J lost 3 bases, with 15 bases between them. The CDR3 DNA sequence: TGTGCCAGCAGTCCACGGGGGGCCGGTACAGATACGCAGTATTTT. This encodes CASSPRGAGTDTQYF.

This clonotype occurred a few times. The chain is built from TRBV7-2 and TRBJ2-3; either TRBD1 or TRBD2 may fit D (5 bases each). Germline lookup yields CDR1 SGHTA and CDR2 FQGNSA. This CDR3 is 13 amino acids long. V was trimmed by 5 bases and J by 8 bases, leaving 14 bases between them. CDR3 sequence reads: CASSRREWGTQYF. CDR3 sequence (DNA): TGTGCCAGCAGCCGCAGGGAGTGGGGTACGCAGTATTTT.

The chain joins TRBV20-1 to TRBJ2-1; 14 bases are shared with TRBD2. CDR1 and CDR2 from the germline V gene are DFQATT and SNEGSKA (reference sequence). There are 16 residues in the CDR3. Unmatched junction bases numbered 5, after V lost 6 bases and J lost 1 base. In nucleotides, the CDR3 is TGCAGTGCCTTGGGACTAGCGGGAGTTTCCTACAATGAGCAGTTCTTC. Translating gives CSALGLAGVSYNEQFF.

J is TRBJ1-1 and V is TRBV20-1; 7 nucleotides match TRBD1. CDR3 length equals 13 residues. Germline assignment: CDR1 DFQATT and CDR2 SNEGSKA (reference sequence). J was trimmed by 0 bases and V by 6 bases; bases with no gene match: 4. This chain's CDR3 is CSAKGQLNTEAFF. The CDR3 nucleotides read TGCAGTGCGAAGGGACAGTTGAACACTGAAGCTTTCTTT.

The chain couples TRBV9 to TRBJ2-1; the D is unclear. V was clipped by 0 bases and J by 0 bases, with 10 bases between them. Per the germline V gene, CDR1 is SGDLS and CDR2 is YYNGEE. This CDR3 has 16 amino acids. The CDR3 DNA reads TGTGCCAGCAGCGTAGGGACCCCCAGCTCCTACAATGAGCAGTTCTTC. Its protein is CASSVGTPSSYNEQFF.

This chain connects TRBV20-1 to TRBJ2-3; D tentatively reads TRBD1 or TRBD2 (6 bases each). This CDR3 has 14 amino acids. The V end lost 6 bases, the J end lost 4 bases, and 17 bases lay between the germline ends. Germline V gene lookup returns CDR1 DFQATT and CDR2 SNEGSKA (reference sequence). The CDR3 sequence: CSALGGPRADTQYF. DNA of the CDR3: TGCAGTGCCTTGGGGGGCCCGAGGGCAGATACGCAGTATTTT.

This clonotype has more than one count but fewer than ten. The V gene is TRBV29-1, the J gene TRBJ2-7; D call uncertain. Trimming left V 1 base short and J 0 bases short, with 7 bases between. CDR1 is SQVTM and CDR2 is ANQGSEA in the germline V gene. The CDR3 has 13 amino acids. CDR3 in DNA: TGCAGCGTTGAAGGCCCGGACTCCTACGAGCAGTACTTC. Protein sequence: CSVEGPDSYEQYF.

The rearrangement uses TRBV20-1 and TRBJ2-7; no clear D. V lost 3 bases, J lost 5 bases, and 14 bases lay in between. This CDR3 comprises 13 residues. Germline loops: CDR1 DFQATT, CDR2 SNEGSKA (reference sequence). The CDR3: CSASGQVKDEQYF. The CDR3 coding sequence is TGCAGTGCTAGTGGGCAGGTTAAAGACGAGCAGTACTTC.

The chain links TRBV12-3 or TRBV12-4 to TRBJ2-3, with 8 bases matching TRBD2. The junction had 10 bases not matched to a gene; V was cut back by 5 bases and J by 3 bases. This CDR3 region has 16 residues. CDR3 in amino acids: CASSPRLARRTDTQYF. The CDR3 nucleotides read TGTGCCAGCAGTCCCCGACTAGCGAGACGGACAGATACGCAGTATTTT.

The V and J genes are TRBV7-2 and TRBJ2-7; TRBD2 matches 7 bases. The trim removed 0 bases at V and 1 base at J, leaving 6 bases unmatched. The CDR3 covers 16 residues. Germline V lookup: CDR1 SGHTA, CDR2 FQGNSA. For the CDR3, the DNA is TGTGCCAGCAGCTTAGCGTCCACTAGCGAGTCCTACGAGCAGTACTTC. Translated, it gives CASSLASTSESYEQYF. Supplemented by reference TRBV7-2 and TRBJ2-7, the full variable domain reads GAGVSQSPSNKVTEKGKDVELRCDPISGHTALYWYRQSLGQGLEFLIYFQGNSAPDKSGLPSDRFSAERTGGSVSTLTIQRTQQEDSAVYLCASSLASTSESYEQYFGPGTRLTVT.

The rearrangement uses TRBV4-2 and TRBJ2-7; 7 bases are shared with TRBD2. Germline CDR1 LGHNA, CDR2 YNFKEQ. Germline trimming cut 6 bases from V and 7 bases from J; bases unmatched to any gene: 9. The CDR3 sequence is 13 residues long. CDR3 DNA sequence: TGTGCCAGCAGAAAAGCGGGAACGGGGGAGCAGTACTTC. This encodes CASRKAGTGEQYF.